The present T cell receptor beta chain was sequenced within a study of identical twins' blood T cells. TCRdb processed the 5' RACE reads anew with MiXCR; each CDR3 protein has one entry. The sample consists of 300,000 to 450,000 distinct CDR3 sequences, roughly 31% of them appearing once. The sample holds many counts of this clonotype. Germline CDR1 is SQVTM and CDR2 is ANQGSEA. The CDR3 extends over 13 amino acids. Trimming pared 6 bases from V and 5 bases from J, leaving 16 bases between. This receptor was taken from a woman aged 18 to 55 in good health. V gene TRBV29-1 combines with J gene TRBJ1-2; D is uncertain. Material for sequencing was PBMCs. For the CDR3, the DNA is TGCAGCGTGCCCGAAGGGCGGGATTATGGCTACACCTTC. Translation: CSVPEGRDYGYTF.